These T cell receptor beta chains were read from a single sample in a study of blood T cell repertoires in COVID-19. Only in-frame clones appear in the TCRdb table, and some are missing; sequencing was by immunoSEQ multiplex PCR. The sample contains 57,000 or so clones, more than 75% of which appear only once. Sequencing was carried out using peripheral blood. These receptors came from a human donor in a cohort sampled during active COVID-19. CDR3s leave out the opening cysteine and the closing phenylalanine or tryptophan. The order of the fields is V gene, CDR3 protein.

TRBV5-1	ASSQRQGRQETQY
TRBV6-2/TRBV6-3	ASSYYLGRGYNEQF
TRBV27	ASSLLGRGLNTEAF
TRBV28	ASSLNSGGTGNTIY
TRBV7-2	ASSLADRLPKNEQF
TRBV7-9	ASSLGEGMAEKLF
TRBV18	ASSPRQTHEQY
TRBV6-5	ASSLAMNTEAF
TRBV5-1	ASSFGSGGSPLH
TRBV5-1	ASSLVVAGRYNEQF
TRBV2	ASMDLAGWY
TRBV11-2	ASIARGRNDNEQF
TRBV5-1	ASSSWTSGSTDTQY
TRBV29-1	SAGTEMNQPQH
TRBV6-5	ASMEPGSGIIEQY
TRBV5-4	ASSRGGASSNEKLF
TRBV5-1	ASSGGGTGGLAKNIQY
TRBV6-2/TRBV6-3	ASSYLLAGRYNEQF
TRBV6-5	ASSYAENTEAF